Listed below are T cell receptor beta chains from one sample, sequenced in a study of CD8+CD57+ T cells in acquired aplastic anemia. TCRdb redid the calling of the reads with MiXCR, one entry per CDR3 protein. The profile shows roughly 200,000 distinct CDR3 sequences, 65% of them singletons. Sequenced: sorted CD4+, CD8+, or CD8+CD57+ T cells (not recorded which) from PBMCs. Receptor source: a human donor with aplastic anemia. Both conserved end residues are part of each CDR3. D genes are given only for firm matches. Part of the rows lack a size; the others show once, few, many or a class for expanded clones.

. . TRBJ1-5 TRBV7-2 TGTGCCAGCAGCCCCGTATGGAGTCAGCCCCAGCATTTT CASSPVWSQPQHF
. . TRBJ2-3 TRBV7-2 TGTGCCAGCAGCTTAGGTTTACATAGAAGCACAGATACGCAGTATTTT CASSLGLHRSTDTQYF
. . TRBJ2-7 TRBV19 TGTGCCAGTAGCCCCTATTTTCCCTCCTACGAGCAGTACTTC CASSPYFPSYEQYF
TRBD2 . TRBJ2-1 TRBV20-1 TGCAGTGCTTTTAGCGGGAGCTCCTACAATGAGCAGTTCTTC CSAFSGSSYNEQFF
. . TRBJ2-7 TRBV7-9 TGTGCCAGCAGCTTAGCGCGAGGGGATCTGGACTTC CASSLARGDLDF
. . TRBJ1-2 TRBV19 TGTGCCAGTAGTATTAACAGATTTCAACACTATGGCTACACCTTC CASSINRFQHYGYTF
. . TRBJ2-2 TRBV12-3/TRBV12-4 TGTGCCAGCAGCTCGTTTCCCCCTAGCGAGAACACCGGGGAGCTGTTTTTT CASSSFPPSENTGELFF
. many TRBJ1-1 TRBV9 TGTGCCAGCAGCGAATACCCCGACACCCTAACCAGAGCTTTCTTT CASSEYPDTLTRAFF
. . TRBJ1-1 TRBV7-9 TGTGCCAGCAGCTTGGGGGCTACTGAAGCTTTCTTT CASSLGATEAFF
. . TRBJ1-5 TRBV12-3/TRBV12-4 TGTGCCAGCAGTTCGGATTTCCCCCCTAATCAGCCCCAGCATTTT CASSSDFPPNQPQHF
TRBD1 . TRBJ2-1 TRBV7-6 TGTGCCAGCAGTTCACAGGGGGCAAGAGAGCAGTTCTTC CASSSQGAREQFF
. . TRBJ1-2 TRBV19 TGTGCCAGTAGTATTGGTCGGAGGTCCTATGGCTACACCTTC CASSIGRRSYGYTF
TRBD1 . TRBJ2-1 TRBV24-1 TGTGCCACCAGTGCAGGACCGGGACAGTCTTACAATGAGCAGTTCTTC CATSAGPGQSYNEQFF
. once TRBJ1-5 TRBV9 TGTGCCAGCAGCGTAGACATCAAGCAGCCCCAGCATTTT CASSVDIKQPQHF
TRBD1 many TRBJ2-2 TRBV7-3 TGTGCCAGCAGCCCTTCGACAGGGACCGGGGAGCTGTTTTTT CASSPSTGTGELFF
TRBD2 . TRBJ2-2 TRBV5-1 TGCGCCAGCAGCCTAGGACTAGCGGGAGCAGATAGGAACACCGGGGAGCTGTTTTTT CASSLGLAGADRNTGELFF
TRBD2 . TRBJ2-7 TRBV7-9 TGCGCCAGCGCACCCGGGACTAGCGGTACCTACGAGCAGTACTTC CASAPGTSGTYEQYF
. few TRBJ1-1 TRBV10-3 TGTGCCATCAGTGATTGGGCTAATGAAGCTTTCTTT CAISDWANEAFF
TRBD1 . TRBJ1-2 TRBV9 TGTGCCAGCAGCGTATACCGGGACAGGGCTCGGGCCTATGGCTACACCTTC CASSVYRDRARAYGYTF
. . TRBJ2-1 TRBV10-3 TGTGCCATCTTACAAGGACTCCCTGGTACTTACAATGAGCAGTTCTTC CAILQGLPGTYNEQFF
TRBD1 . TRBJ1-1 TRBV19 TGTGCCAGTAGTATAACGGGACAGGTAATGAACACTGAAGCTTTCTTT CASSITGQVMNTEAFF
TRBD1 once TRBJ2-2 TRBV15 TGTGCCACCAGACAGGACAGGGGTACCGGGGAGCTGTTTTTT CATRQDRGTGELFF
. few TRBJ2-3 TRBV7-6 TGTGCCAGCAGCTTAGCCCTCCCAACAGATACGCAGTATTTT CASSLALPTDTQYF
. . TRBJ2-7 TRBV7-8 TGTGCCAGCAGCTGGAGTGTTGTCGAGCAGTACTTC CASSWSVVEQYF
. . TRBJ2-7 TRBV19 TGTGCCAGTAGTATACTGCTTCGGGGCTACGAGCAGTACTTC CASSILLRGYEQYF
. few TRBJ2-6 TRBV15 TGTGCCACCAGCAGAGATTGGACGGGACACATGAGCTCTGGGGCCAACGTCCTGACTTTC CATSRDWTGHMSSGANVLTF
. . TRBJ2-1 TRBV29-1 TGCAGCGTTGCCGACAATGAGCAGTTCTTC CSVADNEQFF
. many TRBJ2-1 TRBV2 TGTGCCAGCATGGGCCCCGAATACAATGAGCAGTTCTTC CASMGPEYNEQFF
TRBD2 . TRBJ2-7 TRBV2 TGTGCCAGCAGTGAAACGTTAGCGGGAGCGGGGCAGTACTTC CASSETLAGAGQYF
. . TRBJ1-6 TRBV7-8 TGTGCCAGCAGCCCGTTGGGCAGGCTCAATTCACCCCTCCACTTT CASSPLGRLNSPLHF
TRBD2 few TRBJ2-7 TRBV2 TGTGCCAGCAGTCCCACTAGCGGGGGGGCCTACGAGCAGTACTTC CASSPTSGGAYEQYF
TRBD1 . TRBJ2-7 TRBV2 TGTGCCAGCAGTATAGGGACAGAGAATTACGAGCAGTACTTC CASSIGTENYEQYF
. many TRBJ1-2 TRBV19 TGTGCCAGTAGTATAAACCCAGGGGCGCGGGGCTACACCTTC CASSINPGARGYTF
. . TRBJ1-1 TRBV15 TGTGCCACCAGCAGAGTGGGCCTCCTGGATTCGGGCAAAGCTTTCTTT CATSRVGLLDSGKAFF
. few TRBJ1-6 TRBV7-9 TGTGCCAGCAGCTTAGAGGGCCTTTCCAATTCACCCCTCCACTTT CASSLEGLSNSPLHF
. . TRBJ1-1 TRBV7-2 TGTGCCAGCAGCTCGACACCCAATGAAGCTTTCTTT CASSSTPNEAFF
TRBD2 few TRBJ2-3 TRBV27 TGTGCCAGCGGGCTAGCGGCCTCAGATACGCAGTATTTT CASGLAASDTQYF
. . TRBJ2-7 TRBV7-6 TGTGCCAGCAGCTCGGACATCTTCTCCTACGAGCAGTACTTC CASSSDIFSYEQYF
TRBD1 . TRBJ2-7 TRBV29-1 TGCAGCGTTGTCGACAGGGCCGCATTCGAGCAGTACTTC CSVVDRAAFEQYF
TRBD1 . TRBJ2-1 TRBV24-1 TGTGCCACCAGTGCTAAGGGGACAGGGTTCGGATCCTACAATGAGCAGTTCTTC CATSAKGTGFGSYNEQFF
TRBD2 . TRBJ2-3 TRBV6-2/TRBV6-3 TGTGCCAGCACAAAGGGCTCGAAGACTAGCCCAGATACGCAGTATTTT CASTKGSKTSPDTQYF
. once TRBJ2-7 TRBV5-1 TGCGCCAGCAGCGAGACGGACACCCTCTACGAGCAGTACTTC CASSETDTLYEQYF
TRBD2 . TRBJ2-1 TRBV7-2 TGTGCCAGCAGTAGAAGAATTCCGGGACTAACGGGAGGTTTCAATGAGCAGTTCTTC CASSRRIPGLTGGFNEQFF